These 15 T cell receptor beta chains were sequenced from one sample in a study of cytomegalovirus exposure and HLA in healthy donors. PCR employed 60 Vbeta and 13 Jbeta primers. Clones were read by immunoSEQ multiplex PCR, and TCRdb kept only the in-frame ones, dropping some. The sample shows 130,000 or so clones, about 70% of them seen only once. The sequencing input was PBMCs. All receptors derive from a male donor in good health and CMV-seronegative.

This clone was observed a single time. The chain recombines TRBV5-6 with TRBJ2-7; TRBD1 is a possible D gene (6 bases). CDR1 is SGHDT, CDR2 YYEEEE, per germline. V shed 0 bases and J shed 2 bases, with 12 bases lying between them. The CDR3 is 15 residues long. The CDR3 DNA reads TGTGCCAGCAGCTTGGGACCCCAGGGGCCCTACGAGCAGTACTTC. Translated, it gives CASSLGPQGPYEQYF.

This clone was seen only a few times. The CDR3 reads CASSLPEGVSSYEQYF. CDR3 nucleotides: TGTGCCAGCAGTTTACCCGAGGGTGTCTCTTCCTACGAGCAGTACTTC. The V gene is TRBV28, the J gene TRBJ2-7; D might be TRBD2 (5 bases). Germline V CDR1 and CDR2: MDHEN, SYDVKM. The CDR3 consists of 16 residues. The V and J ends lost 2 bases and 1 base respectively, with 15 bases between them.

This clone was recorded a few times. The V and J genes are TRBV10-2 and TRBJ2-5, with 8 bases lining up with TRBD2. The J call is uncertain, as TRBJ2-7 better fits the DNA end. The CDR3 is 16 residues long. The germline V gene has CDR1 WSHSY and CDR2 SAAADI. In DNA form, the CDR3 reads TGCGCCAGCAGTGAGTCGCCTGCGGGAGGACCCTACGAGCAGTACTTC. As protein: CASSESPAGGPYEQYF.

This chain links TRBV10-2 with TRBJ2-2; a weak D match, TRBD2 (7 bases). Germline CDR1 and CDR2: WSHSY and SAAADI. The CDR3 consists of 14 residues. Deletions cut 6 bases from V and 5 bases from J, with 13 bases between. CDR3: CASREGGETGELFF. The CDR3 coding sequence is TGCGCCAGCAGGGAGGGGGGGGAAACCGGGGAGCTGTTTTTT.

The chain employs TRBV29-1 and TRBJ2-2; 7 bases agree with TRBD1. The CDR3 has 14 residues. Germline V gene lookup returns CDR1 SQVTM and CDR2 ANQGSEA. V shed 6 bases and J 4 bases; nucleotides not matched to a gene: 8. CDR3 coding DNA: TGCAGCGTGGTCCGGGACAGTTCCACCGGGGAGCTGTTTTTT. Translation gives CSVVRDSSTGELFF.

This chain uses TRBV4-2 with TRBJ2-5; 8 bases align to TRBD1. The ends lost 5 bases at V and 1 base at J; junction bases unmatched: 6. CDR3 length: 15 amino acids. CDR1 and CDR2 (germline): LGHNA, YNFKEQ. The CDR3 reads CASSEQTGGQETQYF. CDR3 nucleotides: TGTGCCAGCAGCGAACAAACAGGGGGCCAAGAGACCCAGTACTTC.

The chain joins TRBV28 to TRBJ2-1; the D is unclear. The CDR3 is made up of 15 amino acids. The germline CDR1 and CDR2 sequences are MDHEN and SYDVKM. Trimming took off 8 bases at V and 3 bases at J, with 17 bases between the two ends. The CDR3 spells CASSRASKHYNEQFF. CDR3 bases: TGTGCCAGCTCCAGAGCGTCTAAGCACTACAATGAGCAGTTCTTC.

V is TRBV5-1 and J is TRBJ1-4, with 9 bases fitting TRBD1. The junction had 0 bases not matched to a gene; V was cut back by 0 bases and J by 3 bases. The germline V gene has CDR1 SGHRS and CDR2 YFSETQ. The CDR3 is 15 amino acids. As DNA, the CDR3 is TGCGCCAGCAGCTTGGGGACAGGGGCTAATGAAAAACTGTTTTTT. Translated: CASSLGTGANEKLFF.

This clone was observed a few times. V and J are TRBV6-1 and TRBJ2-7; 7 nucleotides align to TRBD2. Germline V CDR1 and CDR2: MNHNS, SASEGT. The CDR3 loop spans 13 amino acids. Trimming removed 8 bases from V and 4 bases from J; junction bases left unmatched: 8. The CDR3 region has the DNA TGTGCCAGCCAGAGACTAGCTTCTTACGAGCAGTACTTC. As protein: CASQRLASYEQYF.

The chain uses TRBV5-4 and TRBJ2-7; no reliable D call. CDR3 length equals 12 residues. Germline-derived CDR1 and CDR2 are SGHNT and YYREEE (reference sequence). V dropped 0 bases and J dropped 6 bases, with 7 bases sitting between them. Written as DNA, the CDR3 is TGTGCCAGCAGCTTGGCCGCTACCGAGCAGTACTTC. Its translation: CASSLAATEQYF.

The chain links TRBV2 to TRBJ1-5; 9 bases align to TRBD1. From germline, CDR1 is SNHLY and CDR2 FYNNEI. With 6 bases clipped from V and 8 bases from J, the junction kept 11 bases outside the gene matches. The CDR3 runs 15 residues. CDR3 sequence (DNA): TGTGCCAGCAGGGAACAGGGGGCTGTTAGTGAGCCCCAGCATTTT. Its translation is CASREQGAVSEPQHF. The complete variable domain, with remaining parts taken from reference TRBV2 and TRBJ1-5, reads EPEVTQTPSHQVTQMGQEVILRCVPISNHLYFYWYRQILGQKVEFLVSFYNNEISEKSEIFDDQFSVERPDGSNFTLKIRSTKLEDSAMYFCASREQGAVSEPQHFGDGTRLSIL.

The chain carries TRBV18 and TRBJ1-4; 8 bases are a match to TRBD1. The junction had 10 bases not matched to a gene; V was cut back by 6 bases and J by 7 bases. CDR1 is KGHSH and CDR2 is LQKENI in the germline V gene. This CDR3 contains 15 residues. The CDR3: CASSPNRGGSEKLFF. DNA for the CDR3: TGTGCCAGCTCGCCAAACAGGGGGGGAAGTGAAAAACTGTTTTTT.

V and J are TRBV28 and TRBJ1-5, with unresolved D. V lost 5 bases and J lost 0, with 8 bases in between. CDR1 MDHEN and CDR2 SYDVKM come from the germline V gene. The CDR3 covers 14 residues. CDR3 sequence reads: CASSPDNSNQPQHF. The CDR3 nucleotides read TGTGCCAGCAGTCCCGACAATAGCAATCAGCCCCAGCATTTT. The full variable domain, completed using reference TRBV28 and TRBJ1-5, is DVKVTQSSRYLVKRTGEKVFLECVQDMDHENMFWYRQDPGLGLRLIYFSYDVKMKEKGDIPEGYSVSREKKERFSLILESASTNQTSMYLCASSPDNSNQPQHFGDGTRLSIL.

The chain is built from TRBV28 and TRBJ1-2; D gene unclear. Germline CDR1 is MDHEN and CDR2 is SYDVKM. This CDR3 has 12 amino acids. V was trimmed by 7 bases and J by 4 bases, leaving 10 bases between them. CDR3 sequence reads: CASKRSFYGYTF. CDR3 in DNA: TGTGCCAGCAAACGTAGTTTCTATGGCTACACCTTC.

This clone was counted only a few times. The J gene is TRBJ2-7, the V gene TRBV19; TRBD1 matches at 7 bases. This CDR3 spans 15 amino acids. Germline V gene lookup returns CDR1 LNHDA and CDR2 SQIVND (reference sequence). V dropped 3 bases and J dropped 2; count of bases not matched to a gene: 7. For the CDR3, the DNA is TGTGCCAGTAGTATGCGTCGAGACAGGGCCTACGAGCAGTACTTC. Translation: CASSMRRDRAYEQYF.